This passage covers 13 T cell receptor beta chains from one sample sequenced in a study of T cells in Graves' hyperthyroidism and ophthalmopathy. RNA transcripts provided the source from which TCR beta CDR3 regions were amplified. The HTBI primer set drove a first-round RT-PCR of the TCR CDR3. TCRdb called the multiplex PCR reads again in MiXCR, with one record for every CDR3 protein. The sample contains a few hundred thousand distinct CDR3 sequences, roughly 14% of which appear only once. Sequenced material: blood. Source of these receptors: a young woman with Graves' hyperthyroidism.

The chain joins TRBV27 to TRBJ2-3; D uncertain. CDR1 and CDR2 (germline): MNHEY, SMNVEV (reference sequence). Trimming cost V 0 bases and J 0 bases, with 13 bases left between them. The CDR3 covers 17 residues. The CDR3 reads CASSLSYPEISTDTQYF. As DNA, the CDR3 is TGTGCCAGCAGTTTATCCTATCCCGAGATAAGCACAGATACGCAGTATTTT.

This clonotype occurred many times. CDR3 in amino acids: CASSLRGTGANVLTF. CDR3 nucleotides: TGTGCCAGCAGCTTGAGGGGGACAGGGGCCAACGTCCTGACTTTC. The chain is built from TRBV5-6 and TRBJ2-6; the D gene is possibly TRBD1 (6 bases). Looked up from germline, CDR1 is SGHDT and CDR2 is YYEEEE. The ends were cut back, 1 base at V and 4 bases at J, with 9 bases in the middle. The CDR3 contains 15 residues.

This CDR3 reads CASSFVAGGGETQYF. The CDR3 DNA sequence: TGTGCCAGCAGCTTTGTAGCGGGGGGTGGAGAGACCCAGTACTTC. The chain couples TRBV7-2 to TRBJ2-5; TRBD2 matches at 10 bases. Trimming at V came to 3 bases and at J to 4 bases, leaving 5 bases not matched to a gene. The CDR3 loop spans 15 amino acids. Germline-derived CDR1 and CDR2 are SGHTA and FQGNSA. The full variable domain, with the rest looked up from reference TRBV7-2 and TRBJ2-5, is GAGVSQSPSNKVTEKGKDVELRCDPISGHTALYWYRQSLGQGLEFLIYFQGNSAPDKSGLPSDRFSAERTGGSVSTLTIQRTQQEDSAVYLCASSFVAGGGETQYFGPGTRLLVL.

This clonotype was found many times. Compared with germline, one end of the junction differs, possibly owing to a read error. The genes are TRBV28 and TRBJ2-7; 8 bases align to TRBD1. This CDR3 region has 14 residues. Looked up from germline, CDR1 is MDHEN and CDR2 is SYDVKM. CDR3 amino acids: CCTRTGNQAYEQYF. In DNA form, the CDR3 reads TGCTGCACGCGGACAGGGAATCAGGCCTACGAGCAGTACTTC.

There are many counts of this clonotype. The genes are TRBV18 and TRBJ1-2, with 8 bases identical to TRBD1. The CDR3 runs to 14 residues. The V and J ends lost 5 bases and 4 bases, in that order; junction bases with no gene match: 6. Germline V gives CDR1 KGHSH, CDR2 LQKENI. This chain's CDR3 is CASSATGDTYGYTF. CDR3 DNA: TGTGCCAGCTCAGCGACAGGGGATACCTATGGCTACACCTTC.

This clonotype has at least ten counts. This chain joins TRBV6-5 and TRBJ2-3; D tentatively fits TRBD1 or TRBD2 (5 bases each). The CDR3 sequence is 16 residues long. The V end lost 2 bases, the J end lost 3 bases, and 15 bases lay between the germline ends. Germline values: CDR1 MNHEY, CDR2 SVGAGI. The CDR3, as DNA: TGTGCCAGCAGTTACACTGGGGACGTCTCAACAGATACGCAGTATTTT. Protein: CASSYTGDVSTDTQYF.

Details on this clonotype: A much larger clone differs from this one at a single base, so this may be a read error. The chain carries TRBV11-2 and TRBJ2-1; perhaps TRBD2 as D (6 bases). The CDR3 sequence is 14 residues long. CDR1 is SGHAT and CDR2 is FQNNGV in the germline V gene. The CDR3 DNA reads as TGTGCCAGCGGCTTAGGAGGGAATCGCAATGAGCAGTTCTTC. It specifies CASGLGGNRNEQFF.

This clonotype was seen more than once but under ten times. The chain recombines TRBV5-5 with TRBJ1-1; D is uncertain. The V gene's germline CDR1 is SGHKS and CDR2 YYEKEE (reference sequence). V gave up 6 bases and J gave up 3 bases, with 15 bases separating them. The CDR3 extends over 14 amino acids. Here the CDR3 reads CASTLRGVDTEAFF. The CDR3 DNA follows: TGTGCCAGCACCCTGCGGGGAGTGGACACTGAAGCTTTCTTT.

The chain is built from TRBV19 and TRBJ2-7; 9 positions match TRBD1. Per the germline V gene, CDR1 is LNHDA and CDR2 is SQIVND (reference sequence). V was clipped by 1 base and J by 3 bases; unmatched bases: 4. This CDR3 is 15 amino acids long. The CDR3 DNA sequence: TGTGCCAGTAGTATAGCCGGGACAGGGTACTACGAGCAGTACTTC. This codes for CASSIAGTGYYEQYF.

V is TRBV2 and J is TRBJ2-7; no definite D call. Germline V gives CDR1 SNHLY, CDR2 FYNNEI. The CDR3 runs 15 residues. Trimming stripped 10 bases from V and 2 bases from J, with 21 bases between. The CDR3 DNA reads TGTGCCAACAGCGCCGTAAAGGCGCTAACCTACGAGCAGTACTTC. It encodes CANSAVKALTYEQYF.

The chain uses TRBV20-1 and TRBJ2-5; perhaps TRBD1 as D (5 bases). The CDR3 sequence is 12 residues long. In germline, CDR1 is DFQATT, CDR2 SNEGSKA (reference sequence). V lost 3 bases and J lost 2, with 7 bases in between. CDR3 in DNA: TGCAGTGCTAGTGACAGTCAAGAGACCCAGTACTTC. The encoded protein is CSASDSQETQYF.

This clonotype has only a few counts. The CDR3 DNA is TGTGCCAGCAGCCAAGCAATGGGGGGACGCCTACAAGAGACCCAGTACTTC. This codes for CASSQAMGGRLQETQYF. This chain joins TRBV3-1 and TRBJ2-5; TRBD2 might be the D (6 bases). The CDR3 spans 17 residues. Between the trimmed V and J ends, which lost 1 base and 2 bases, there was a span of 17 bases. Germline CDR1 is LGHDT and CDR2 is YNNKEL (reference sequence).

This clonotype was recorded a few times. The chain is built from TRBV19 and TRBJ2-7; 7 nucleotides line up with TRBD1. J lost 2 bases, V lost 3 bases, and 7 bases had no gene match. This CDR3 comprises 15 residues. Looked up from germline, CDR1 is LNHDA and CDR2 is SQIVND (reference sequence). The CDR3 here is CASSMAAGGAYEQYF. The CDR3 nucleotides read TGTGCCAGTAGTATGGCGGCAGGGGGAGCCTACGAGCAGTACTTC.